This entry is about one T cell receptor (beta chain). Antigen unknown. The data derive from a study of cytomegalovirus exposure and HLA in healthy donors. V shed 0 bases, J shed 5 bases, and the junction held 8 bases outside the gene matches. The CDR3 totals 16 residues. Germline CDR1 LGHNA, CDR2 YSLEER. Broader study findings: Sequencing likely produced, as an artifact, a cluster of highly shared sequence variants. Previously analyzed data showed that most TCR beta V segments were productive at a frequency of about 87% or about 30%. Later analysis showed TCR association rates varying by HLA locus, highest for DRB1 and lowest for HLA-C. Many donors carried some public TCRs, although rarity characterized most TCR sequences.

Researchers ran the PCR with 60 Vbeta and 13 Jbeta primers. The protocol was immunoSEQ multiplex PCR, while the TCRdb copy is restricted to in-frame clones and leaves out a portion. This sample yields tens of thousands of clones, of which 78% are seen a single time; about 3% belongs to the top ten. The chain couples TRBV4-3 to TRBJ2-3; 7 bases line up with TRBD1. The sample consisted of PBMCs. The sequence derives from a woman aged 40 to 50 in good health and CMV-seronegative. The CDR3 sequence is CASSQEGPRGQDTQYF. CDR3 nucleotide sequence: TGCGCCAGCAGCCAAGAGGGGCCAAGGGGGCAAGATACGCAGTATTTT.